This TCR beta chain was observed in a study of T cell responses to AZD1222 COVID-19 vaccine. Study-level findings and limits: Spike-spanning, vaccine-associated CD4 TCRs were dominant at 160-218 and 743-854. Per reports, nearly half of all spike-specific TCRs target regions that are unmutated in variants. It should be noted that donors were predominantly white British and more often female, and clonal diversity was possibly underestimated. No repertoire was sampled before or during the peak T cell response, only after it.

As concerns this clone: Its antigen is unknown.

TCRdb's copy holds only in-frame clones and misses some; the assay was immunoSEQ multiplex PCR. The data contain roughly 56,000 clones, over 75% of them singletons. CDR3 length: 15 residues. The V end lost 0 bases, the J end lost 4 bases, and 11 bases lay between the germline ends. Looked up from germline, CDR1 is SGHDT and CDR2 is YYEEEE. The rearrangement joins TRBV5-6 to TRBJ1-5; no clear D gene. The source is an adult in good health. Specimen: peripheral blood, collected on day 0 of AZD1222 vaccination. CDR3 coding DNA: TGTGCCAGCAGCTTGGGGGGAGCAGCTAATCAGCCCCAGCATTTT. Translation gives CASSLGGAANQPQHF. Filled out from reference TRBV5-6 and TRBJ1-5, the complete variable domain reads DAGVTQSPTHLIKTRGQQVTLRCSPKSGHDTVSWYQQALGQGPQFIFQYYEEEERQRGNFPDRFSGHQFPNYSSELNVNALLLGDSALYLCASSLGGAANQPQHFGDGTRLSIL.